This paragraph covers one TCR beta chain sequence. TCRdb's table, derived via immunoSEQ multiplex PCR, lists solely in-frame clones and lacks some. The sample shows 650,000 to 950,000 clones, 70% to 90% of them seen only once. This sample is drawn from a study of shared T cell receptors in the human thymus. J gave up 3 bases and V 7 bases, and 4 bases lay outside the gene matches. The CDR3 loop spans 14 amino acids. The germline V gene has CDR1 MNHNY and CDR2 SVGAGI (reference sequence). These data were also filed under a second study, of human thymus T cells. From that study: Donors consisted of healthy Finnish infants (having corrective surgery for congenital heart defects). Thymic material originated from resections removed in the course of corrective heart surgery. Apparent skewing of V and J gene usage characterized both thymic and blood repertoires. Related research described strongly overlapping thymic repertoires in unrelated people.

This chain links TRBV6-6 with TRBJ2-1; TRBD2 matches 9 bases. Sequencing was carried out using thymocytes. The TCR originated in a girl in the first two years of life with a congenital heart defect. Here the CDR3 reads CASKRGDHYNEQFF. The CDR3, as DNA: TGTGCCAGCAAGCGGGGGGACCACTACAATGAGCAGTTCTTC.